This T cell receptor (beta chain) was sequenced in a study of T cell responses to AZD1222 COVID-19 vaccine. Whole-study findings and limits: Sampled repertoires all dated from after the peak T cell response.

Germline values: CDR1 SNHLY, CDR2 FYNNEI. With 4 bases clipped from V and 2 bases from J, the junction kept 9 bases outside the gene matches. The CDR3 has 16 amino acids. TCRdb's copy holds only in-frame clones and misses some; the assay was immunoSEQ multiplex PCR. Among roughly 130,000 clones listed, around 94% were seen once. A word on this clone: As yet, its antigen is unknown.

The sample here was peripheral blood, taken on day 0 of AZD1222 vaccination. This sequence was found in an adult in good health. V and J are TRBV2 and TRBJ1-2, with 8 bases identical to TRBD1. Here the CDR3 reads CASSVGQGALNYGYTF. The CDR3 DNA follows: TGTGCCAGCAGTGTGGGCCAGGGGGCGCTGAACTATGGCTACACCTTC.